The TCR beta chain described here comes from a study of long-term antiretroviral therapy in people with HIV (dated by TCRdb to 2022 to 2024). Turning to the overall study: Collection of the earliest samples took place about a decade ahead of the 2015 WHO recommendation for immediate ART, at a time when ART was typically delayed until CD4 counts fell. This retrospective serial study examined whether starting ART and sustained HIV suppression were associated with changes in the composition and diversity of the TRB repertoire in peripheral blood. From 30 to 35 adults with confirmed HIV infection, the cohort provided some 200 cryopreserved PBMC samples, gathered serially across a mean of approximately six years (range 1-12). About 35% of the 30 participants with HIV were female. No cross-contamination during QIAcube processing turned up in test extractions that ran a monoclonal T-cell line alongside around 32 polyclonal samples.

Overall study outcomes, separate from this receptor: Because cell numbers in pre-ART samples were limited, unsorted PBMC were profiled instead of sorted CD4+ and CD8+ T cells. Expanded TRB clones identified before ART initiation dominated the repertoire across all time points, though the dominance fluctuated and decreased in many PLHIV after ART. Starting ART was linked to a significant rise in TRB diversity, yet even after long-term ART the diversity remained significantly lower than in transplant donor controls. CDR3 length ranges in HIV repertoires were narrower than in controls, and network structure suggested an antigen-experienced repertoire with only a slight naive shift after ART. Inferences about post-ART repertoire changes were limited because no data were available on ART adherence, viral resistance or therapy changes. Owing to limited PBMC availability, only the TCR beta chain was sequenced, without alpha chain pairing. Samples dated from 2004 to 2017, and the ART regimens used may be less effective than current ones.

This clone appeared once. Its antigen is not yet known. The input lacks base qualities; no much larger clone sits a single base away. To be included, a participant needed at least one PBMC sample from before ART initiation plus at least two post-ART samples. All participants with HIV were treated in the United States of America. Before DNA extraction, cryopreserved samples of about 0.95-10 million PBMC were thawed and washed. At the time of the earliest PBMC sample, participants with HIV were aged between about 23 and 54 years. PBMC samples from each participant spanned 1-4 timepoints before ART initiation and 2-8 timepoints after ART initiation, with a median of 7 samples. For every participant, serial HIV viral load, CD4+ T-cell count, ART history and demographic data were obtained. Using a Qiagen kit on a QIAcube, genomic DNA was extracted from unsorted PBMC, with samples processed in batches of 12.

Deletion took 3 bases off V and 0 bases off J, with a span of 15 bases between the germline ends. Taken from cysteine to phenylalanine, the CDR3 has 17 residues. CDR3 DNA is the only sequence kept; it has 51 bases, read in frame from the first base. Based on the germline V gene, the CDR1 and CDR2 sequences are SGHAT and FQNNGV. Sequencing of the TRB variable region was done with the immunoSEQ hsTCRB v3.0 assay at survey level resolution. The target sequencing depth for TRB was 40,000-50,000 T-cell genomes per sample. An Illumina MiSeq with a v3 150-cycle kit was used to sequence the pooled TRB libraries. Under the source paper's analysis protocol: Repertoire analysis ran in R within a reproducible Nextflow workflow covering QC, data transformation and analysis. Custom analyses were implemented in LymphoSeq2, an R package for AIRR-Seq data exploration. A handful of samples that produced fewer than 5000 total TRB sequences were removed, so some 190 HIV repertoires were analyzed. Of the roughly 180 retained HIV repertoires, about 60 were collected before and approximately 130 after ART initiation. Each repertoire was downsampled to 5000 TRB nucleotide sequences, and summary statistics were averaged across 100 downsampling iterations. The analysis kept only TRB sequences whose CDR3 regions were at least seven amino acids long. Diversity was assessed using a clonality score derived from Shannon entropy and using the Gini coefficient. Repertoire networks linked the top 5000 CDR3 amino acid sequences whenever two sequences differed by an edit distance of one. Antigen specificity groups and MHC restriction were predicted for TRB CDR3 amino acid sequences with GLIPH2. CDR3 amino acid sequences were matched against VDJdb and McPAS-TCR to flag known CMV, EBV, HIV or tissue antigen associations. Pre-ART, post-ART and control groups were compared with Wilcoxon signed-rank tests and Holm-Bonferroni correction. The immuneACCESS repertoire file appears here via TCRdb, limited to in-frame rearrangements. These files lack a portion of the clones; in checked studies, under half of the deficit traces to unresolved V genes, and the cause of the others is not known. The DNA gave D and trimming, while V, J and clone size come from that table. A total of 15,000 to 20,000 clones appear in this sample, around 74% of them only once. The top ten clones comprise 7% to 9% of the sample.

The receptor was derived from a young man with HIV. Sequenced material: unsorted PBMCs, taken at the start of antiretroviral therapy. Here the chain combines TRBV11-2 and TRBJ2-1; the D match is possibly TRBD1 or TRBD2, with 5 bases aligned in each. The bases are TGTGCCAGCAGCTTTCGGGGCGGCGGAAGCTCCTACAATGAGCAGTTCTTC. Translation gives CASSFRGGGSSYNEQFF.